This T cell receptor beta chain was documented in a study of cytomegalovirus exposure and HLA in healthy donors. Notes on this clone: The antigen is unknown.

The PCR contained 60 Vbeta and 13 Jbeta primers. Measured with immunoSEQ multiplex PCR; TCRdb has only the in-frame clones, and not every one. The data show around 97,000 clones, around 72% seen once. Trimming cost V 6 bases and J 2 bases, with 20 bases left between them. The CDR3 spans 16 residues. CDR1 is KGHSH and CDR2 is LQKENI in the germline V gene. Study-wide results and limits: Later analysis indicated greater clonal expansion among HLA-associated TCR beta chains than among equally common other chains. In a later analysis, TCR beta V- and J-gene trimming was associated with a missense DCLRE1C variant.

Sequenced sample: PBMCs. V usage is TRBV18 and J usage is TRBJ2-7; possibly TRBD1 for D (6 bases). The TCR comes from a man aged 40-55 years in good health and CMV-seronegative. CDR3: CASSHSGTDRPYEQYF. The CDR3 DNA is TGTGCCAGCTCGCACTCAGGTACTGACAGGCCCTACGAGCAGTACTTC. The entire variable domain, with the rest obtained from reference TRBV18 and TRBJ2-7, is as follows: NAGVMQNPRHLVRRRGQEARLRCSPMKGHSHVYWYRQLPEEGLKFMVYLQKENIIDESGMPKERFSAEFPKEGPSILRIQQVVRGDSAAYFCASSHSGTDRPYEQYFGPGTRLTVT.